The 22 T cell receptor beta chains presented below share a single source sample, sequenced in a study of T-cell memory formation after mild COVID-19. TCRdb called the 5' RACE reads again in MiXCR, with one record for every CDR3 protein. The sample lists 450,000 to 650,000 distinct CDR3 sequences, less than 25% occurring once. The specimen sequenced was PBMCs or a T cell subset sorted from them (not recorded which). Every receptor here comes from an adult woman who had mild COVID-19 (a few samples of this study predate the infection). Cell type and time point are not known.

This clonotype was counted only a few times. The rearrangement links TRBV12-3 or TRBV12-4 to TRBJ1-2; D possibly corresponds to TRBD1 (6 bases). V was cut by 3 bases and J by 4 bases, with 18 bases left in between. The CDR3 length is 16 residues. CDR3 nucleotide sequence: TGTGCCAGCAGTTTCGCGACGGGGGCGATGGGCTATGGCTACACCTTC. This sequence encodes CASSFATGAMGYGYTF.

The chain uses TRBV19 and TRBJ2-7; TRBD1 aligns across 10 bases. J was trimmed by 0 bases and V by 6 bases; bases with no gene match: 5. Germline V gives CDR1 LNHDA, CDR2 SQIVND (reference sequence). This CDR3 comprises 15 residues. The CDR3 DNA reads TGTGCCAGTAGGGCCGGGACAGGGGACTCCTACGAGCAGTACTTC. Translation: CASRAGTGDSYEQYF.

The chain carries TRBV12-3 or TRBV12-4 and TRBJ2-5; 8 positions agree with TRBD2. Losses at the gene ends were 6 bases for V and 5 bases for J; bases not matched to a gene: 11. This CDR3 region has 15 residues. The CDR3 reads CASSPGTPGGETQYF. In DNA, the CDR3 is TGTGCCAGCAGCCCCGGGACCCCGGGGGGGGAGACCCAGTACTTC.

The genes are TRBV6-5 and TRBJ2-1; tentatively, D is TRBD1 (6 bases). The CDR3 covers 13 residues. Germline lookup yields CDR1 MNHEY and CDR2 SVGAGI. V gave up 0 bases and J gave up 8 bases, with 8 bases separating them. The CDR3 loop is CASSYSDRDEQFF. In DNA form, the CDR3 reads TGTGCCAGCAGTTACTCGGACAGAGATGAGCAGTTCTTC.

In this sample, this clonotype turned up many times. The chain is built from TRBV24-1 and TRBJ2-5; no reliable D call. Germline loops: CDR1 KGHDR, CDR2 SFDVKD. The V gene lost 4 bases and the J gene lost 1 base, with 12 bases spanning the gap. This CDR3 has 15 amino acids. CDR3 residues: CATSDHTVFQETQYF. Written as DNA, the CDR3 is TGTGCCACCAGTGACCACACGGTCTTCCAAGAGACCCAGTACTTC.

A few counts support this clonotype. The junction and the germline gene differ at one end; a read error may be behind it. The rearrangement uses TRBV7-7 and TRBJ2-1, with D possibly being TRBD2 (6 bases). The CDR3 runs 15 residues. The germline gives CDR1 SSHAT, CDR2 FNYEAQ (reference sequence). The CDR3 DNA follows: TGTGCTAGCAGCTTACGGGGCGGGGAGTACAATGAGCAGTTCTTC. The encoded protein is CASSLRGGEYNEQFF.

This chain links TRBV20-1 with TRBJ2-1, with D possibly TRBD1 on 5 matching bases. Germline values: CDR1 DFQATT, CDR2 SNEGSKA (reference sequence). The CDR3 has 12 residues. Deletions cut 6 bases from V and 4 bases from J, with 10 bases between. CDR3 in DNA: TGCAGTGCAGACGACAGTTACAATGAGCAGTTCTTC. Translated, it gives CSADDSYNEQFF.

This chain links TRBV12-3 or TRBV12-4 with TRBJ2-2; the D is unclear. This CDR3 contains 12 residues. V lost 10 bases and J lost 2, with 8 bases in between. The DNA for the CDR3 is TGTGCCACCCTTATCAACACCGGGGAGCTGTTTTTT. Amino acids: CATLINTGELFF.

In its sample, this clonotype was seen a few times. The chain couples TRBV6-5 to TRBJ2-1, with TRBD1 identical over 7 bases. The CDR3 length is 16 residues. V lost 5 bases and J lost 5; bases outside the gene matches: 12. Germline values: CDR1 MNHEY, CDR2 SVGAGI. Here the CDR3 reads CASSDAGGSRDNEQFF. The CDR3 coding sequence is TGTGCCAGCAGTGACGCAGGGGGAAGTCGGGACAATGAGCAGTTCTTC.

The V and J genes are TRBV27 and TRBJ2-6, with D hard to call. This CDR3 spans 15 amino acids. V was trimmed by 7 bases and J by 1 base, leaving 11 bases between them. Germline loops: CDR1 MNHEY, CDR2 SMNVEV (reference sequence). CDR3 protein: CASKGLSSGANVLTF. The CDR3 nucleotides are TGTGCCAGCAAAGGGTTATCGTCTGGGGCCAACGTCCTGACTTTC.

The chain carries TRBV18 and TRBJ2-3; D gene ambiguous. The CDR3 is 15 amino acids. Germline V gene data show CDR1 as KGHSH and CDR2 as LQKENI. The V end was cut by 0 bases, the J end by 1 base, with 8 bases between. This CDR3 reads CASSPPAAGTDTQYF. CDR3 in DNA: TGTGCCAGCTCACCACCGGCGGCAGGCACAGATACGCAGTATTTT. Supplemented by reference TRBV18 and TRBJ2-3, the full variable domain reads NAGVMQNPRHLVRRRGQEARLRCSPMKGHSHVYWYRQLPEEGLKFMVYLQKENIIDESGMPKERFSAEFPKEGPSILRIQQVVRGDSAAYFCASSPPAAGTDTQYFGPGTRLTVL.

The chain uses TRBV6-5 and TRBJ1-2; a possible D gene is TRBD1 (5 bases). The V end lost 6 bases, the J end lost 7 bases, and 12 bases lay between the germline ends. Germline V gene sequence: CDR1 MNHEY, CDR2 SVGAGI. CDR3 length: 12 amino acids. The CDR3 region has the DNA TGTGCCAGCAGCCTTGACAGACGTGGCTACACCTTC. Translating gives CASSLDRRGYTF.

V gene TRBV4-3 combines with J gene TRBJ2-7; 8 bases align to TRBD1. CDR3 length equals 16 residues. Germline trimming cut 4 bases from V and 2 bases from J; bases unmatched to any gene: 10. Germline CDR1 is LGHNA and CDR2 is YSLEER. CDR3 residues: CASSPAAGTGAYEQYF. Written as DNA, the CDR3 is TGCGCCAGCAGCCCCGCGGCCGGGACAGGCGCCTACGAGCAGTACTTC.

In this sample, this clonotype turned up a few times. The chain employs TRBV20-1 and TRBJ2-3; D uncertain. The CDR3 is 14 amino acids. The V gene lost 6 bases and the J gene lost 0 bases, with 13 bases spanning the gap. Germline CDR1 is DFQATT and CDR2 is SNEGSKA (reference sequence). As DNA, the CDR3 is TGCAGTGCGAGGACGGTCCGGAGCACAGATACGCAGTATTTT. Amino acid sequence: CSARTVRSTDTQYF.

This clonotype has only a few counts. V is TRBV2 and J is TRBJ2-2, with 9 bases aligning to TRBD2. Trimming cost V 5 bases and J 5 bases; bases outside gene matches: 6. The CDR3 sequence is 15 residues long. From germline, CDR1 is SNHLY and CDR2 FYNNEI. Here the CDR3 reads CASSPAGGWTGELFF. The CDR3 nucleotides are TGTGCCAGCAGTCCGGCGGGAGGGTGGACCGGGGAGCTGTTTTTT.

The sample holds a few counts of this clonotype. V usage is TRBV4-3 and J usage is TRBJ1-2; tentative D call: TRBD1 (5 bases). Germline CDR1 and CDR2: LGHNA and YSLEER. The V end lost 0 bases, the J end lost 1 base, and 9 bases lay between the germline ends. The CDR3 has 15 amino acids. The chain's CDR3 is CASSQDGRDNYGYTF. In nucleotides, the CDR3 is TGCGCCAGCAGCCAAGATGGCAGGGATAACTATGGCTACACCTTC.

This clonotype was counted only a few times. The chain joins TRBV20-1 to TRBJ2-7; 7 bases agree with TRBD1. CDR1 is DFQATT and CDR2 is SNEGSKA in the germline V gene (reference sequence). V dropped 1 base and J dropped 3; count of bases not matched to a gene: 6. The length of the CDR3 is 14 residues. This CDR3 reads CSARGQGNFYEQYF. The DNA for the CDR3 is TGCAGTGCTAGAGGACAGGGTAATTTCTACGAGCAGTACTTC.

The chain joins TRBV20-1 to TRBJ2-3; D not resolved. Germline V lookup: CDR1 DFQATT, CDR2 SNEGSKA (reference sequence). This CDR3 comprises 16 residues. Trimming removed 3 bases at V and 0 bases at J, with 16 bases between. This CDR3 is CSASFQRRTSTDTQYF. CDR3 sequence (DNA): TGCAGTGCTAGTTTCCAACGGCGGACCAGCACAGATACGCAGTATTTT.

The chain has TRBV18 and TRBJ2-7; D possibly corresponds to TRBD2 (6 bases). The germline V gene encodes CDR1 KGHSH and CDR2 LQKENI. This CDR3 is built from 15 residues. Trimming removed 3 bases at V and 7 bases at J, with 19 bases between. CDR3 protein: CASSPSGTGDREQYF. The CDR3, as DNA: TGTGCCAGCTCACCTTCCGGGACGGGGGATAGAGAGCAGTACTTC.

The CDR3 coding sequence is TGCAGTGCCTCGGGTAGAGGCTACACCTTC. Amino acids: CSASGRGYTF. The chain recombines TRBV20-1 with TRBJ1-2; D gene unclear. The CDR3 length is 10 residues. Trimming removed 6 bases at V and 8 bases at J, with 10 bases between. Germline loops: CDR1 DFQATT, CDR2 SNEGSKA (reference sequence).

The V gene is TRBV5-1, the J gene TRBJ2-7, with D possibly being TRBD1 or TRBD2 (5 bases each). The CDR3 covers 14 residues. V gave up 4 bases and J gave up 5 bases, with 16 bases separating them. Looked up from germline, CDR1 is SGHRS and CDR2 is YFSETQ. The CDR3 reads CASSPPGPGDEQYF. The DNA of the CDR3 is TGCGCCAGCAGCCCCCCGGGACCAGGAGACGAGCAGTACTTC.

The gene calls are TRBV25-1 and TRBJ1-2, with TRBD1 identical over 7 bases. The V gene's germline CDR1 is MGHDK and CDR2 SYGVNS. CDR3 length: 14 amino acids. The J segment lost 4 bases and the V segment lost 3 bases, leaving 5 bases of the junction unmatched. Written as DNA, the CDR3 is TGTGCCAGCAGTGATTGGACAGGTGCCTATGGCTACACCTTC. Protein sequence: CASSDWTGAYGYTF.